The rows below give T cell receptor beta chains drawn from one sample of a study of T-cell memory formation after mild COVID-19. TCRdb re-analysed the 5' RACE reads in MiXCR, keeping a single row per CDR3 protein. The sample shows approximately 500,000 distinct CDR3 sequences, approximately 25% of them seen only once. The sample was PBMCs or a T cell subset sorted from them (not recorded which). All receptors derive from an adult woman who had mild COVID-19 (a few samples of this study predate the infection). Cell type and time point are not known. Each CDR3 is given with its conserved first and last residue. D genes are given only for firm matches. A clone size is listed for some rows: how often the clone was seen (once, few, many), or a class if it is expanded.

V gene: TRBV5-6
clone size: .
D gene: .
J gene: TRBJ1-1
CDR3 DNA: TGTGCCAGCAGCTTGGTAGACAGATTTAACACTGAAGCTTTCTTT
CDR3 protein: CASSLVDRFNTEAFF

V gene: TRBV19
clone size: few
D gene: .
J gene: TRBJ2-1
CDR3 DNA: TGTGCCAGTAGTGCCGGATCACTTGGCAATGAGCAGTTCTTC
CDR3 protein: CASSAGSLGNEQFF

V gene: TRBV7-9
clone size: few
D gene: TRBD1
J gene: TRBJ2-5
CDR3 DNA: TGTGCCAGCAGCGCAGGGGGTTGGGAGACCCAGTACTTC
CDR3 protein: CASSAGGWETQYF

V gene: TRBV2
clone size: .
D gene: TRBD2
J gene: TRBJ2-2
CDR3 DNA: TGTGCCAGCAGCCCGACTAGCGGGGGGGCACACACCGGGGAGCTGTTTTTT
CDR3 protein: CASSPTSGGAHTGELFF

V gene: TRBV19
clone size: .
D gene: TRBD1
J gene: TRBJ1-1
CDR3 DNA: TGTGCCAGTAGTATCAGGGGGCGCGGCACTGAAGCTTTCTTT
CDR3 protein: CASSIRGRGTEAFF

V gene: TRBV12-3/TRBV12-4
clone size: .
D gene: .
J gene: TRBJ2-1
CDR3 DNA: TGTGCCAGCAGTGTCATCGGCTCCTACAATGAGCAGTTCTTC
CDR3 protein: CASSVIGSYNEQFF

V gene: TRBV11-2
clone size: .
D gene: .
J gene: TRBJ2-2
CDR3 DNA: TGTGCCAGCAGCTTTTTAGCGGAGCTGTTTTTT
CDR3 protein: CASSFLAELFF

V gene: TRBV18
clone size: .
D gene: .
J gene: TRBJ2-2
CDR3 DNA: TGTGCCAGCTCACCCCCGGGACAAACAGCGAACACCGGGGAGCTGTTTTTT
CDR3 protein: CASSPPGQTANTGELFF

V gene: TRBV12-3/TRBV12-4
clone size: few
D gene: .
J gene: TRBJ1-4
CDR3 DNA: TGTGCCAGCAGTTCCCCAGATGAAAAACTGTTTTTT
CDR3 protein: CASSSPDEKLFF

V gene: TRBV3-1
clone size: .
D gene: TRBD1
J gene: TRBJ1-5
CDR3 DNA: TGTGCCAGCAGCCAAGGGGGTTTTGGGACAGGGTCACATCAGCCCCAGCATTTT
CDR3 protein: CASSQGGFGTGSHQPQHF